This TCR beta chain originates from a study of T cell responses to AZD1222 COVID-19 vaccine. Findings of the study overall: Donors were largely white British and mainly female; clonal diversity was possibly underestimated. Of spike-specific TCRs, nearly half reportedly target regions left unmutated in variants.

About this clone: Its antigen is currently unknown.

J was trimmed by 7 bases and V by 6 bases; bases with no gene match: 8. CDR3 length: 13 amino acids. Germline CDR1 MNHEY, CDR2 SVGAGI. The assay was immunoSEQ multiplex PCR, and TCRdb's table has in-frame clones only and misses some. Of about 74,000 clones in the sample, 75% to 90% were seen once. Specimen: peripheral blood, collected on day 0 of AZD1222 vaccination. The receptor's source is an adult in good health. The V call is TRBV6-5, the J call TRBJ1-1, with TRBD1 matching 7 bases. In nucleotides, the CDR3 is TGTGCCAGCAGGGCAAGCCGGGACAGTGAAGCTTTCTTT. Translation: CASRASRDSEAFF.